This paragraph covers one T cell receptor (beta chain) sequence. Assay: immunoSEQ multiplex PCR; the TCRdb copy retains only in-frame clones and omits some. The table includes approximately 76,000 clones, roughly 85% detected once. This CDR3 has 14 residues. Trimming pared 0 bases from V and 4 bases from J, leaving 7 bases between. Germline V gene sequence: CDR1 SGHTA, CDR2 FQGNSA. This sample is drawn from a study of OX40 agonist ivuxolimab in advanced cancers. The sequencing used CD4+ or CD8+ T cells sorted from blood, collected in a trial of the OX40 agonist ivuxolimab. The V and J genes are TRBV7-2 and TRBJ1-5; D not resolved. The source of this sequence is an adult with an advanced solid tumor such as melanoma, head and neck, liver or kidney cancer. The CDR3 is CASSLAPGNQPQHF. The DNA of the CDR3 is TGTGCCAGCAGCTTAGCGCCGGGTAATCAGCCCCAGCATTTT.